The next 24 T cell receptor beta chains were all read from a single sample in a study of T cells after yellow fever vaccination (dated by TCRdb to between 2017 and 2020). What this sample's treatment or condition label stands for: live attenuated yellow fever vaccine strain. The library was obtained by 5' RACE. Instrument used: Illumina NovaSeq 6000. TCRdb trimmed public reads at Q25 via fastp, called clones via MiXCR and kept in-frame beta chains. Rows matching on CDR3 protein sequence are summarized as one entry with the most common DNA and genes. The sample data list roughly 340,000 distinct CDR3 sequences, and approximately 4% of these were observed just once. The biggest ten clones account for around 24% of the sample. This specimen was PBMCs, taken 5 days after the yellow fever booster vaccination. All receptors come from a young man who received the YFV17D yellow fever vaccine.

The sample holds many counts of this clonotype. The chain recombines TRBV4-3 with TRBJ2-1, with 9 nucleotides matching TRBD2. Germline values: CDR1 LGHNA, CDR2 YSLEER. The CDR3 sequence is 15 residues long. V shed 4 bases and J 3 bases; nucleotides not matched to a gene: 4. The CDR3 loop reads CASSRASGVYNEQFF. CDR3 DNA: TGCGCCAGCAGCCGCGCTAGCGGGGTCTACAATGAGCAGTTCTTC.

This clonotype was found many times. The V and J genes are TRBV20-1 and TRBJ1-4; D might be TRBD1 (6 bases). The V gene lost 0 bases and the J gene lost 7 bases, with 9 bases spanning the gap. Looked up from germline, CDR1 is DFQATT and CDR2 is SNEGSKA (reference sequence). This CDR3 region has 13 residues. The chain's CDR3 is CSAREGAFEKLFF. CDR3 coding DNA: TGCAGTGCTAGAGAGGGGGCTTTTGAAAAACTGTTTTTT.

This clonotype has a count of ten or more. The chain employs TRBV18 and TRBJ1-1; weak D call: TRBD1 (6 bases). The CDR3 length is 14 residues. V lost 3 bases and J lost 3, with 11 bases in between. Germline CDR1 reads KGHSH; CDR2 reads LQKENI. The CDR3 reads CASSPFRQDTEAFF. The CDR3 coding sequence is TGTGCCAGCTCACCCTTTAGACAGGACACTGAAGCTTTCTTT.

This clonotype was seen more than once but under ten times. The chain recombines TRBV7-9 with TRBJ1-1; 8 nucleotides line up with TRBD1. Germline CDR1 and CDR2: SEHNR and FQNEAQ (reference sequence). The CDR3 consists of 14 residues. Trimming took 5 bases from V and 5 from J; bases not matched to a gene: 7. The CDR3 DNA reads as TGTGCCAGCAGCCCGGACAGGGCGGGAACTGAAGCTTTCTTT. It codes for CASSPDRAGTEAFF.

This clonotype was observed a few times. The chain couples TRBV29-1 to TRBJ2-4; the match to TRBD2 covers 7 bases. CDR1 and CDR2 from the germline V gene are SQVTM and ANQGSEA. V dropped 7 bases and J dropped 8; count of bases not matched to a gene: 14. The CDR3 has 14 amino acids. The CDR3 nucleotides are TGCAGCGCCGGCCCAGCGGGGAAGGAGGACATTCAGTACTTC. It yields the protein CSAGPAGKEDIQYF.

Many counts were recorded for this clonotype. The chain combines TRBV7-9 with TRBJ2-3, with TRBD1 as a possible D gene (5 bases). V was shortened by 5 bases and J by 6 bases, with 9 bases between the two germline ends. The germline V gene encodes CDR1 SEHNR and CDR2 FQNEAQ (reference sequence). This CDR3 region has 12 residues. This chain's CDR3 is CASSHDSDTQYF. DNA for the CDR3: TGTGCCAGCAGCCATGACAGCGATACGCAGTATTTT.

This clonotype was recorded at least ten times. This chain links TRBV5-1 with TRBJ2-2; D call uncertain. Trimming removed 7 bases at V and 3 bases at J, with 4 bases between. CDR1 SGHRS and CDR2 YFSETQ come from the germline V gene. This CDR3 region has 11 residues. The CDR3 DNA reads as TGCGCCAGCGGGGACACCGGGGAGCTGTTTTTT. Its translation is CASGDTGELFF.

This clonotype was observed a handful of times. For the CDR3, the DNA is TGTGCCAGCAGCCAACTCCGGGTGGACACTGAAGCTTTCTTT. Amino acids: CASSQLRVDTEAFF. The chain recombines TRBV7-2 with TRBJ1-1; unclear D gene. With 5 bases removed from V and 3 bases from J, the gap between germline ends came to 13 bases. Germline V gene data show CDR1 as SGHTA and CDR2 as FQGNSA. This CDR3 region has 14 residues.

The chain is built from TRBV24-1 and TRBJ2-1; D assignment may be TRBD1 or TRBD2 (6 bases each). This CDR3 contains 15 residues. Germline CDR1 and CDR2: KGHDR and SFDVKD. Trimming cost V 5 bases and J 12 bases, with 22 bases left between them. The CDR3 coding sequence is TGTGCCACCAGTGTGGGTGACCGGACGGGGGCCAGGCAGTTCTTC. Amino acids: CATSVGDRTGARQFF.

This clonotype was observed a handful of times. The rearrangement joins TRBV5-1 to TRBJ1-4, with D possibly being TRBD1 (5 bases). This CDR3 has 14 residues. Germline CDR1 is SGHRS and CDR2 is YFSETQ. Between the trimmed V and J ends, which lost 3 bases and 8 bases, there was a span of 14 bases. The CDR3 spells CASSSRGEGEKLFF. The CDR3 region has the DNA TGCGCCAGCAGCTCCCGGGGGGAAGGCGAAAAACTGTTTTTT.

The chain recombines TRBV6-6 with TRBJ2-7; D is unclear. Per germline, CDR1 MNHNY and CDR2 SVGAGI (reference sequence). V lost 2 bases, J lost 2 bases, and 7 bases lay in between. The CDR3 consists of 13 residues. CDR3 in DNA: TGTGCCAGCAGTTACCTCCACGCCTACGAGCAGTACGTC. Translated: CASSYLHAYEQYV.

The chain employs TRBV5-1 and TRBJ1-2; TRBD1 is a possible D gene (5 bases). This CDR3 region has 13 residues. V lost 0 bases and J 4 bases, leaving 7 bases between the germline ends. From germline, CDR1 is SGHRS and CDR2 YFSETQ. CDR3 residues: CASSLDRSYGYTF. The CDR3 nucleotides are TGCGCCAGCAGCTTGGACAGGAGCTATGGCTACACCTTC.

J is TRBJ2-3 and V is TRBV4-3, with D unresolved. The CDR3 totals 16 residues. Germline V gene lookup returns CDR1 LGHNA and CDR2 YSLEER. V was cut by 0 bases and J by 4 bases, with 14 bases left in between. CDR3 loop: CASSQDRVVGADTQYF. The CDR3 DNA sequence: TGCGCCAGCAGCCAAGATCGAGTAGTGGGCGCAGATACGCAGTATTTT.

This clonotype was found many times. The chain joins TRBV19 to TRBJ1-1, with 7 bases matching TRBD1. Trimming took 5 bases from V and 2 from J; bases not matched to a gene: 11. CDR1 and CDR2 from the germline V gene are LNHDA and SQIVND (reference sequence). There are 16 residues in the CDR3. CDR3 protein: CASSFSGTALNTEAFF. The CDR3 DNA reads TGTGCCAGTAGTTTTTCCGGGACAGCTCTTAACACTGAAGCTTTCTTT.

This clonotype has just a few counts. The CDR3 loop is CASSLVHWRGAYEQYF. The DNA for the CDR3 is TGTGCCAGCAGCTTAGTCCATTGGCGGGGGGCCTACGAGCAGTACTTC. The V and J genes are TRBV7-8 and TRBJ2-7; TRBD2 matches at 8 bases. Trimming took 1 base from V and 2 from J; bases not matched to a gene: 7. The germline gives CDR1 SGHVS, CDR2 FQNEAQ. This CDR3 spans 16 amino acids.

The chain carries TRBV9 and TRBJ1-1; perhaps TRBD1 as D (5 bases). This CDR3 region has 14 residues. Germline lookup yields CDR1 SGDLS and CDR2 YYNGEE. V gave up 2 bases and J gave up 8 bases, with 16 bases separating them. The CDR3 nucleotides are TGTGCCAGCAGCGTGAGGGGAGAACTCGCGGAAGCTTTCTTT. Residues: CASSVRGELAEAFF. The entire variable domain, with the rest obtained from reference TRBV9 and TRBJ1-1, is as follows: DSGVTQTPKHLITATGQRVTLRCSPRSGDLSVYWYQQSLDQGLQFLIQYYNGEERAKGNILERFSAQQFPDLHSELNLSSLELGDSALYFCASSVRGELAEAFFGQGTRLTVV.

J is TRBJ1-2 and V is TRBV4-1; TRBD1 matches 7 bases. This CDR3 region has 17 residues. Losses at the gene ends were 2 bases for V and 8 bases for J; bases not matched to a gene: 17. Looked up from germline, CDR1 is MGHRA and CDR2 is YSYEKL. The CDR3 nucleotides read TGCGCCAGCAGCCAACCTACCCGTCGACAGGGACTGAGGGGCTACACCTTC. Encoded protein: CASSQPTRRQGLRGYTF.

This clonotype was recorded a few times. This sequence joins TRBV5-1 and TRBJ2-1, with 7 nucleotides matching TRBD1. Per the germline V gene, CDR1 is SGHRS and CDR2 is YFSETQ. V dropped 4 bases and J dropped 0; count of bases not matched to a gene: 7. This CDR3 region has 16 residues. The DNA for the CDR3 is TGCGCCAGCAGCCCTGAGGGACAGAGCTCCTACAATGAGCAGTTCTTC. Translating gives CASSPEGQSSYNEQFF.

Ten or more counts support this clonotype. The rearrangement uses TRBV7-9 and TRBJ1-1; D may be TRBD1 (5 bases). Germline V CDR1 and CDR2: SEHNR, FQNEAQ (reference sequence). The ends were cut back, 1 base at V and 0 bases at J, with 6 bases in the middle. The CDR3 loop spans 14 amino acids. CDR3 residues: CASSLGTLNTEAFF. The CDR3 DNA follows: TGTGCCAGCAGCTTAGGGACACTGAACACTGAAGCTTTCTTT. Combining the CDR3 with reference TRBV7-9 and TRBJ1-1 gives the whole variable domain DTGVSQNPRHKITKRGQNVTFRCDPISEHNRLYWYRQTLGQGPEFLTYFQNEAQLEKSRLLSDRFSAERPKGSFSTLEIQRTEQGDSAMYLCASSLGTLNTEAFFGQGTRLTVV.

In its sample, this clonotype was seen a few times. J is TRBJ2-3 and V is TRBV7-2; D is uncertain. This CDR3 region has 15 residues. Trimming pared 2 bases from V and 1 base from J, leaving 10 bases between. The V gene's germline CDR1 is SGHTA and CDR2 FQGNSA. Here the CDR3 DNA reads TGTGCCAGCAGCTTATTCCCGCCGCGCACAGATACGCAGTATTTT. It translates to CASSLFPPRTDTQYF.

This clonotype was counted between two and nine times. CDR3 protein: CASSQVNRGSQPQHF. CDR3 in DNA: TGCGCCAGCAGCCAAGTGAACAGGGGCTCCCAGCCCCAGCATTTT. J is TRBJ1-5 and V is TRBV4-1, with TRBD1 identical over 7 bases. Germline values: CDR1 MGHRA, CDR2 YSYEKL. This CDR3 region has 15 residues. The V gene end was trimmed by 1 base and the J gene end by 7 bases; junction bases not matched to a gene: 7.

V is TRBV27 and J is TRBJ2-3; TRBD2 matches at 10 bases. V shed 1 base, J shed 4 bases, and the junction held 8 bases outside the gene matches. This CDR3 is 17 amino acids long. From germline, CDR1 is MNHEY and CDR2 SMNVEV (reference sequence). The CDR3: CASSLWASGGVSDTQYF. DNA for the CDR3: TGTGCCAGCAGTTTATGGGCTAGCGGGGGAGTGTCAGATACGCAGTATTTT.

There are many counts of this clonotype. The rearrangement uses TRBV18 and TRBJ2-1, with TRBD1 matching over 8 bases. The CDR3 is 15 amino acids. Germline CDR1 KGHSH, CDR2 LQKENI. The junction had 5 bases not matched to a gene; V was cut back by 1 base and J by 6 bases. The CDR3 here is CASSPRTGNPNEQFF. The CDR3 DNA sequence: TGTGCCAGCTCACCACGGACAGGGAATCCCAATGAGCAGTTCTTC.

The chain couples TRBV6-5 to TRBJ2-1; the D call may be TRBD1 or TRBD2 (5 bases each). The V and J ends lost 4 bases and 11 bases respectively, with 12 bases between them. Germline V gene lookup returns CDR1 MNHEY and CDR2 SVGAGI. The CDR3 length is 12 residues. CDR3 coding DNA: TGTGCCAGCAGTTTCTACCGGGGCCAGCAGTTCTTC. Translation: CASSFYRGQQFF.